The entry below describes one T cell receptor (beta chain). Its antigen is unidentified. Its ends do not fully match the called genes, so a read error is possible. The data are from a study of tumor-infiltrating lymphocytes in primary liver carcinoma. Using a constant-region primer together with ProtoScript II reverse transcriptase, TCR beta cDNA was made from about 500 ng of total RNA. Nested multiplex PCR, run for three rounds with slightly modified ARM-PCR, yielded TCR beta libraries. Running nine to ten cycles apiece, the first two PCR rounds relied on TRBV1-TRBV30 forward primers together with a C-beta reverse primer. TCRdb called the multiplex PCR reads again in MiXCR, with one record for every CDR3 protein. The sample gives about 120,000 distinct CDR3 sequences, around 70% of which show up once; over 6.5% is in the top ten. Co-extraction of RNA and DNA was performed on about 18-30 mg of unsorted bulk tissue.

CDR3 length equals 15 residues. Germline lookup yields CDR1 MGHRA and CDR2 YSYEKL. Findings of the study overall: A significantly higher top-250-clone fraction was recorded for tumors than for blood (p = 0.039). Tumor-adjacent and tumor-blood pairs overlapped less than tumor region pairs did.

The source is a woman aged 60 to 75 with primary liver carcinoma and hepatitis B virus infection. This rearrangement joins TRBV4-1 to TRBJ2-5; tentatively, D is TRBD1 or TRBD2 (5 bases each). Sequenced material: tumor-adjacent normal liver tissue. The CDR3 bases are TGCGCCAGCAGCCAAGATTTGGGGGATTGGGGGACCCAGTACTTT. Encoded protein: CASSQDLGDWGTQYF.